This T cell receptor (beta chain) was recovered during a study of shared clonotypes between healthy human individuals. Notes on the study in general: The study's rarefaction showed incomplete sorted-subset sequencing despite large depth. Around 5.3% of naive CD4 clonotypes were shared across a handful of donors.

The method was immunoSEQ multiplex PCR; TCRdb's version includes in-frame clones alone and lacks a portion of them. The profile shows 550,000 to 750,000 clones, around 95% of them singletons. CDR3 size: 14 residues. Germline trimming cut 2 bases from V and 4 bases from J; bases unmatched to any gene: 0. Per the germline V gene, CDR1 is MDHEN and CDR2 is SYDVKM. As regards this clone: The antigen is not known.

Naive CD8 cells were CD45RO-negative, positively selected for CCR7, excluding terminally differentiated effector memory CD45RA+ cells. The chain couples TRBV28 to TRBJ2-2; 8 nucleotides agree with TRBD2. Sequencing was carried out using naive CD8+ T cells sorted from blood. The receptor was derived from a woman aged 25 to 39 in good health. CDR3 residues: CASSLTSGTGELFF. Here the CDR3 DNA reads TGTGCCAGCAGTTTAACTAGCGGCACCGGGGAGCTGTTTTTT.